The 14 T cell receptor beta chains below come from one sample, sequenced in a study of control samples from healthy donors and cancer patients. Clones were read by immunoSEQ multiplex PCR, and TCRdb kept only the in-frame ones, dropping some. The table includes 77,000 or so clones, 91% detected once. The specimen sequenced was blood. These receptors were obtained from a man aged 30 to 39 in good health.

The chain couples TRBV6-5 to TRBJ2-7; tentative D call: TRBD1 (5 bases). Germline CDR1 MNHEY, CDR2 SVGAGI. The CDR3 is 15 residues long. Trimming removed 6 bases at V and 0 bases at J, with 15 bases between. The CDR3, as DNA: TGTGCCAGCAGCAGTCTTACAGGAGCCTCCTACGAGCAGTACTTC. Protein product: CASSSLTGASYEQYF.

The rearrangement links TRBV25-1 to TRBJ2-3; 8 bases match TRBD1. This CDR3 comprises 11 residues. Germline CDR1 and CDR2: MGHDK and SYGVNS. Unmatched junction bases numbered 5, after V lost 10 bases and J lost 8 bases. The chain's CDR3 is CAIGTGGTQYF. DNA of the CDR3: TGTGCCATCGGCACAGGGGGTACGCAGTATTTT.

Only one count was recorded for this clone. The chain links TRBV25-1 to TRBJ2-5; D tentatively fits TRBD1 or TRBD2 (5 bases each). This CDR3 region has 12 residues. Germline CDR1 MGHDK, CDR2 SYGVNS. Trimming took 4 bases from V and 10 from J, leaving 13 bases between them. This CDR3 is CASSVIGTDQYF. CDR3 nucleotides: TGTGCCAGCAGTGTTATCGGGACGGACCAGTACTTC.

This CDR3 is CASRFTGGTEAFF. CDR3 coding DNA: TGTGCCAGCAGGTTCACAGGAGGGACTGAAGCTTTCTTT. The chain links TRBV7-3 to TRBJ1-1; weak D call: TRBD1 (5 bases). Deletions cut 6 bases from V and 5 bases from J, with 13 bases between. The CDR3 is 13 residues long. Germline V gene lookup returns CDR1 SGHTA and CDR2 FQGTGA. The whole variable domain, filled in from reference TRBV7-3 and TRBJ1-1, reads GAGVSQTPSNKVTEKGKYVELRCDPISGHTALYWYRQSLGQGPEFLIYFQGTGAADDSGLPNDRFFAVRPEGSVSTLKIQRTERGDSAVYLCASRFTGGTEAFFGQGTRLTVV.

The chain joins TRBV1 to TRBJ1-6; the table assigns TRBD1, which was not confirmed against the DNA. TRBV1 is an annotated pseudogene. This CDR3 has 13 residues. CDR3: CTSRGTGNSPLHF. The CDR3 DNA is TGCACCAGCAGGGGGACAGGGAATTCACCCCTCCACTTT.

In regard to this clone: Because it lacks the conserved phenylalanine or tryptophan at the end, this CDR3 is likely a read error. The chain carries TRBV6-2 or TRBV6-3 and TRBJ1-5; TRBD1 is a possible D gene (6 bases). Germline V CDR1 and CDR2: MNHEY, SVGEGT. V was pared by 2 bases and J by 5 bases, with 16 bases between. The CDR3 consists of 16 residues. Written as DNA, the CDR3 is TGTGCCAGCAGTTACGGGGGGCCCTTCCCCGATCAGCCCCAGCATTAT. It specifies CASSYGGPFPDQPQHY.

The V call is TRBV4-3, the J call TRBJ1-1; D perhaps matches TRBD1 (6 bases). The CDR3 is 20 residues long. V lost 0 bases and J 0 bases, leaving 23 bases between the germline ends. Per germline, CDR1 LGHNA and CDR2 YSLEER. This CDR3 reads CASSQDWLSRGAGLNTEAFF. Here the CDR3 DNA reads TGCGCCAGCAGCCAAGATTGGTTATCAAGGGGGGCGGGCCTGAACACTGAAGCTTTCTTT.

The chain couples TRBV4-3 to TRBJ2-7; 8 bases are a match to TRBD1. The length of the CDR3 is 16 residues. CDR1 and CDR2 from the germline V gene are LGHNA and YSLEER. J lost 5 bases, V lost 0 bases, and 9 bases had no gene match. The CDR3 spells CASSQDRATGVNEQYF. The CDR3 nucleotides read TGCGCCAGCAGCCAAGATCGAGCGACAGGGGTCAACGAGCAGTACTTC.

The gene calls are TRBV24-1 and TRBJ1-2; D unresolved. This CDR3 spans 16 amino acids. From germline, CDR1 is KGHDR and CDR2 SFDVKD. V dropped 5 bases and J dropped 0 bases, with 15 bases sitting between them. In nucleotides, the CDR3 is TGTGCCACCAGTGCTACTGGAACCCGAGCTAACTATGGCTACACCTTC. This codes for CATSATGTRANYGYTF.

The CDR3 region is CASSSTSGSSYEQYF. CDR3 sequence (DNA): TGCGCCAGCAGTTCTACTAGCGGTAGCTCCTACGAGCAGTACTTC. The gene calls are TRBV5-1 and TRBJ2-7, with 8 bases aligning to TRBD2. The germline gives CDR1 SGHRS, CDR2 YFSETQ. Unmatched junction bases numbered 7, after V lost 5 bases and J lost 0 bases. The CDR3 is made up of 15 amino acids.

The chain joins TRBV24-1 to TRBJ1-5; D unclear. The CDR3 consists of 14 residues. Germline V gives CDR1 KGHDR, CDR2 SFDVKD. V shed 6 bases and J shed 0 bases, with 8 bases lying between them. The CDR3 DNA reads as TGTGCCACCAGTCCTGGCAATAGCAATCAGCCCCAGCATTTT. This sequence encodes CATSPGNSNQPQHF.

This chain uses TRBV3-1 (or the pseudogene TRBV3-2) with TRBJ1-3; D is unresolved. V lost 1 base and J 2 bases, leaving 9 bases between the germline ends. Germline V lookup: CDR1 LGHDT, CDR2 YNNKEL (reference sequence). There are 15 residues in the CDR3. This chain's CDR3 is CASSQGQGPGNTIYF. CDR3 DNA sequence: TGTGCCAGCAGCCAAGGGCAAGGTCCTGGAAACACCATATATTTT.

The chain uses TRBV6-5 and TRBJ1-3; D is uncertain. CDR1 is MNHEY, CDR2 SVGAGI, per germline. The CDR3 loop spans 15 amino acids. Trimming cost V 6 bases and J 0 bases, with 12 bases left between them. DNA of the CDR3: TGTGCCAGCAGAGGAGCCCCTAGCTCTGGAAACACCATATATTTT. This codes for CASRGAPSSGNTIYF.

The sample holds a few counts of this clone. This sequence joins TRBV4-2 and TRBJ2-7; D is tentatively TRBD1 or TRBD2 (5 bases each). V lost 1 base and J lost 9, with 16 bases in between. From germline, CDR1 is LGHNA and CDR2 YNFKEQ. The CDR3 sequence is 14 residues long. The CDR3 bases are TGTGCCAGCAGCCAAGCCGGGACGGACGCTGTGCAGTACTTC. This codes for CASSQAGTDAVQYF.